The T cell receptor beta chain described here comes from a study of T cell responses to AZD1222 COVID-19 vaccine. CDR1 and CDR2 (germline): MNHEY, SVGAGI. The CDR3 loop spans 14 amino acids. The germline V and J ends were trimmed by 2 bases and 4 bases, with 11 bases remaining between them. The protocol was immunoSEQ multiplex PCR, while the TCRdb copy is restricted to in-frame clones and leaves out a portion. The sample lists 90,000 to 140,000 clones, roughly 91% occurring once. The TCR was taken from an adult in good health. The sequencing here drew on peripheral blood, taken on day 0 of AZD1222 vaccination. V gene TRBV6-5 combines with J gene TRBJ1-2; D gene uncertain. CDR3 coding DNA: TGTGCCAGCAGTTACGGAGAAAACGGCTATGGCTACACCTTC. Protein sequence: CASSYGENGYGYTF.